These 30 T cell receptor beta chains came from one sample sequenced in a study of Ad26.COV2.S vaccination and SARS-CoV-2 variants. Clones were read by immunoSEQ multiplex PCR, and TCRdb kept only the in-frame ones, dropping some. The top ten hold about 2% of the sample, which has about 370,000 clones, approximately 91% seen once. The treatment was: about 20 received Ad26.COV2.S at low or high dose, single or two shots; several received placebo; per-sample allocation not given. After the first vaccine or placebo injection, samples were drawn on day 63. This specimen consisted of peripheral blood, obtained in a trial of Ad26.COV2.S vaccine versus placebo. Every receptor here comes from a person between 18 and 65 years old who received the Ad26.COV2.S COVID-19 vaccine or a placebo.

This clone was found a few times. The chain links TRBV27 to TRBJ2-7; 8 bases are a match to TRBD1. V trimming: 8 bases; J trimming: 4 bases; junction bases outside the gene matches: 16. The CDR3 is 16 amino acids. Germline loops: CDR1 MNHEY, CDR2 SMNVEV (reference sequence). The CDR3 region is CASAPGGRQGWYEQYF. The CDR3 region has the DNA TGTGCCAGCGCCCCAGGGGGGAGACAGGGGTGGTACGAGCAGTACTTC.

The V call is TRBV7-9, the J call TRBJ2-2, with TRBD2 identical over 10 bases. This CDR3 comprises 15 residues. After removal of 7 bases from V and 4 bases from J, the junction contained 6 bases not matched to a gene. Germline values: CDR1 SEHNR, CDR2 FQNEAQ (reference sequence). DNA of the CDR3: TGTGCCAGCACCCCCGCTAGCGGGGGCACCGGGGAGCTGTTTTTT. Protein sequence: CASTPASGGTGELFF.

The chain couples TRBV19 to TRBJ2-7, with D unclear. The CDR3 extends over 11 amino acids. Between the trimmed V and J ends, which lost 5 bases and 3 bases, there was a span of 5 bases. CDR1 is LNHDA, CDR2 SQIVND, per germline (reference sequence). This CDR3 reads CASSSGYEQYF. The CDR3 DNA reads TGTGCCAGTAGTTCGGGCTACGAGCAGTACTTC.

The sample holds one count of this clone. The V and J genes are TRBV6-1 and TRBJ1-3, with D possibly being TRBD1 (6 bases). V gave up 2 bases and J gave up 4 bases, with 15 bases separating them. Germline V lookup: CDR1 MNHNS, CDR2 SASEGT. The CDR3 covers 16 residues. The DNA for the CDR3 is TGTGCCAGCAGTGAAACCTTGGGACATAGCGGAAACACCATATATTTT. Translated, it gives CASSETLGHSGNTIYF.

The J gene is TRBJ2-5, the V gene TRBV9; 12 nucleotides match TRBD2. This CDR3 has 18 residues. Germline-derived CDR1 and CDR2 are SGDLS and YYNGEE. Losses at the gene ends were 4 bases for V and 5 bases for J; bases not matched to a gene: 15. In DNA, the CDR3 is TGTGCCAGCAGCCCGAGCACTAGCGGGGGGTTTCTCCACGAGACCCAGTACTTC. The encoded protein is CASSPSTSGGFLHETQYF. Complete variable domain (other parts from reference TRBV9 and TRBJ2-5): DSGVTQTPKHLITATGQRVTLRCSPRSGDLSVYWYQQSLDQGLQFLIQYYNGEERAKGNILERFSAQQFPDLHSELNLSSLELGDSALYFCASSPSTSGGFLHETQYFGPGTRLLVL.

The chain carries TRBV5-1 and TRBJ2-2; tentative D call: TRBD1 (6 bases). V lost 4 bases and J 2 bases, leaving 9 bases between the germline ends. Germline-derived CDR1 and CDR2 are SGHRS and YFSETQ. The length of the CDR3 is 14 residues. The CDR3 region is CASSADSNTGELFF. CDR3 nucleotides: TGCGCCAGCAGCGCGGACAGCAACACCGGGGAGCTGTTTTTT.

V is TRBV29-1 and J is TRBJ2-7; TRBD1 matches at 8 bases. The CDR3 covers 15 residues. CDR1 SQVTM and CDR2 ANQGSEA come from the germline V gene. The V gene end was trimmed by 6 bases and the J gene end by 2 bases; junction bases not matched to a gene: 12. The CDR3 loop is CSVLGSQGATYEQYF. The DNA for the CDR3 is TGCAGCGTCCTGGGGTCCCAGGGGGCCACCTACGAGCAGTACTTC.

The chain combines TRBV7-9 with TRBJ2-7; D possibly matches TRBD1 or TRBD2 (5 bases each). Trimming removed 5 bases from V and 2 bases from J, with 13 bases in between. This CDR3 has 14 residues. CDR1 SEHNR and CDR2 FQNEAQ come from the germline V gene (reference sequence). CDR3 sequence reads: CASSDRDLAYEQYF. The CDR3 nucleotides are TGTGCCAGCAGCGATCGGGACCTGGCCTACGAGCAGTACTTC.

This sequence joins TRBV2 and TRBJ1-4; no clear D. V lost 0 bases, J lost 4 bases, and 9 bases lay in between. CDR1 and CDR2 (germline): SNHLY, FYNNEI. The CDR3 runs to 15 residues. Here the CDR3 DNA reads TGTGCCAGCAGTGAAGCGCGGCAGGATAATGAAAAACTGTTTTTT. It translates to CASSEARQDNEKLFF.

The gene calls are TRBV3-1 (or the pseudogene TRBV3-2) and TRBJ2-7, with D possibly matching TRBD2 (6 bases). Between the trimmed V and J ends, which lost 4 bases and 6 bases, there was a span of 10 bases. Germline-derived CDR1 and CDR2 are LGHDT and YNNKEL (reference sequence). The CDR3 is 12 residues long. The CDR3 protein is CASSRGGPEQYF. CDR3 coding DNA: TGTGCCAGCAGCCGTGGAGGGCCCGAGCAGTACTTC.

This chain links TRBV11-2 with TRBJ2-1, with 8 bases fitting TRBD2. Losses at the gene ends were 2 bases for V and 13 bases for J; bases not matched to a gene: 10. There are 14 residues in the CDR3. The germline V gene has CDR1 SGHAT and CDR2 FQNNGV. The CDR3 region is CASSLKRREVRQFF. CDR3 DNA: TGTGCCAGCAGCTTAAAGAGGCGGGAGGTAAGACAGTTCTTC.

This clone has just one count. This CDR3 is CASTPTGTKGMFF. CDR3 DNA: TGTGCCAGCACTCCGACAGGGACTAAAGGGATGTTTTTT. The chain couples TRBV6-5 to TRBJ2-2; TRBD1 or TRBD2 may be the D gene (7 bases each). The CDR3 is 13 amino acids. Per germline, CDR1 MNHEY and CDR2 SVGAGI. Trimming stripped 7 bases from V and 15 bases from J, with 21 bases between.

The chain recombines TRBV10-3 with TRBJ1-1, with D perhaps matching TRBD1 (6 bases). V lost 2 bases to trimming and J lost 5 bases, with 12 bases between them. CDR1 ENHRY and CDR2 SYGVKD come from the germline V gene. This CDR3 is built from 14 residues. CDR3 amino acids: CAISEGRGRTEAFF. Written as DNA, the CDR3 is TGTGCCATCAGTGAGGGGAGGGGGAGGACTGAAGCTTTCTTT.

With regard to this clone: No conserved phenylalanine or tryptophan ends this CDR3, so it is likely a read error. The limits of the CDR3 on the DNA are not certain, so only TCRdb's listed CDR3 is given. This sequence joins TRBV7-8 and TRBJ2-7. Germline CDR1 and CDR2: SGHVS and FQNEAQ. The CDR3 totals 14 residues, both ends included. CDR3 amino acids: CASSVKRVGPPMEL.

The gene calls are TRBV7-3 and TRBJ1-1; D gene uncertain. The germline CDR1 and CDR2 sequences are SGHTA and FQGTGA. The CDR3 length is 13 residues. V dropped 8 bases and J dropped 1 base, with 11 bases sitting between them. CDR3 in amino acids: CASPPAPNTEAFF. The CDR3 DNA reads TGTGCCAGCCCCCCCGCCCCGAACACTGAAGCTTTCTTT.

The chain has TRBV7-9 and TRBJ2-3, with 8 bases identical to TRBD2. Germline CDR1 and CDR2: SEHNR and FQNEAQ (reference sequence). The CDR3 length is 15 residues. J was trimmed by 6 bases and V by 5 bases; bases with no gene match: 10. CDR3 sequence reads: CASSLLAGFSDTQYF. CDR3 sequence (DNA): TGTGCCAGCAGCCTATTAGCGGGGTTTTCGGATACGCAGTATTTT.

J is TRBJ1-1 and V is TRBV6-2 or TRBV6-3; no definite D call. The CDR3 has 14 residues. The germline V gene encodes CDR1 MNHEY and CDR2 SVGEGT. Trimming took 3 bases from V and 1 from J, leaving 9 bases between them. This chain's CDR3 is CASSYEGGNTEAFF. CDR3 coding DNA: TGTGCCAGCAGTTATGAGGGTGGGAACACTGAAGCTTTCTTT.

This chain uses TRBV27 with TRBJ2-2, with D perhaps TRBD1 (6 bases). Germline V gene lookup returns CDR1 MNHEY and CDR2 SMNVEV (reference sequence). CDR3 length equals 16 residues. Trimming shortened V by 7 bases and J by 3 bases, and 18 bases separated the two germline ends. The CDR3 nucleotides are TGTGCCAGCAAACCCTTTGGGGGCAGAGACACCGGGGAGCTGTTTTTT. It translates to CASKPFGGRDTGELFF.

The chain recombines TRBV5-4 with TRBJ1-5; D gene uncertain. V was clipped by 4 bases and J by 0 bases, with 11 bases between them. In germline, CDR1 is SGHNT, CDR2 YYREEE (reference sequence). CDR3 length equals 15 residues. CDR3 nucleotides: TGTGCCAGCAGCAAGGACGGAGATAGCAATCAGCCCCAGCATTTT. Translating it yields CASSKDGDSNQPQHF.

The V and J genes are TRBV5-1 and TRBJ2-7, with D perhaps TRBD1 (6 bases). Germline assignment: CDR1 SGHRS and CDR2 YFSETQ. Trimming left V 4 bases short and J 5 bases short, with 16 bases between. This CDR3 is built from 14 residues. CDR3 bases: TGCGCCAGCAGCCCAACAGGGCTGGTCAACGAGCAGTACTTC. Protein product: CASSPTGLVNEQYF.

The chain's CDR3 is CSVEHRGSKNIQYF. In DNA form, the CDR3 reads TGCAGCGTAGAACACAGGGGTTCCAAAAACATTCAGTACTTC. V usage is TRBV29-1 and J usage is TRBJ2-4; 7 nucleotides line up with TRBD1. With V trimmed by 6 bases and J by 2 bases, 7 bases remained unmatched. Per the germline V gene, CDR1 is SQVTM and CDR2 is ANQGSEA. The CDR3 consists of 14 residues.

This clone was picked up one time. The V and J genes are TRBV19 and TRBJ2-1, with 11 nucleotides matching TRBD2. CDR1 and CDR2 (germline): LNHDA, SQIVND (reference sequence). The CDR3 spans 13 residues. V lost 6 bases to trimming and J lost 9 bases; unmatched junction nucleotides: 4. The CDR3 nucleotides read TGTGCCAGTAGCCCCGGGACTAGCGGTGAGCAGTTCTTC. It is translated as CASSPGTSGEQFF.

The CDR3 reads CASSPHREGRAFF. The CDR3 DNA is TGTGCCAGCAGTCCGCACAGGGAGGGGAGAGCTTTCTTT. The chain combines TRBV7-2 with TRBJ1-1, with D possibly matching TRBD1 (6 bases). This CDR3 comprises 13 residues. CDR1 is SGHTA, CDR2 FQGNSA, per germline. V was pared by 6 bases and J by 10 bases, with 18 bases between.

For this clone: This sample includes further DNA sequences coding for the same CDR3. J is TRBJ2-7 and V is TRBV7-8; 9 positions agree with TRBD2. V dropped 4 bases and J dropped 4; count of bases not matched to a gene: 8. The CDR3 contains 15 residues. Germline V gene sequence: CDR1 SGHVS, CDR2 FQNEAQ. CDR3 region: CASSSRLAGTYEQYF. The DNA for the CDR3 is TGTGCCAGCAGCTCTCGTCTAGCGGGAACTTACGAGCAGTACTTC. The variable domain in full, completed from reference TRBV7-8 and TRBJ2-7, reads GAGVSQSPRYKVAKRGQDVALRCDPISGHVSLFWYQQALGQGPEFLTYFQNEAQLDKSGLPSDRFFAERPEGSVSTLKIQRTQQEDSAVYLCASSSRLAGTYEQYFGPGTRLTVT.

The gene calls are TRBV19 and TRBJ2-2; D possibly corresponds to TRBD2 (5 bases). CDR1 and CDR2 (germline): LNHDA, SQIVND (reference sequence). V lost 3 bases to trimming and J lost 2 bases, with 7 bases between them. The CDR3 has 14 amino acids. For the CDR3, the DNA is TGTGCCAGTAGTATCCGGGGTAACACCGGGGAGCTGTTTTTT. Protein product: CASSIRGNTGELFF.

The V gene is TRBV23-1, the J gene TRBJ1-2; 7 bases fit TRBD1. Being an ORF, TRBV23-1 has a function that is uncertain. V lost 0 bases, J lost 5 bases, and 6 bases stayed unmatched. This CDR3 has 15 amino acids. The CDR3 DNA sequence: TGCGCCAGCAGTCAATCGGGACAGATTTTATATGGCTACACCTTC. This gives the protein CASSQSGQILYGYTF.

CDR3 protein: CSASLSGLSNQPQHF. As DNA, the CDR3 is TGCAGTGCTAGTCTCTCGGGGTTGAGCAATCAGCCCCAGCATTTT. The chain employs TRBV20-1 and TRBJ1-5; D gene ambiguous. CDR3 size: 15 residues. V was pared by 3 bases and J by 1 base, with 13 bases between. In germline, CDR1 is DFQATT, CDR2 SNEGSKA (reference sequence).

The J gene is TRBJ1-2, the V gene TRBV28; 8 bases agree with TRBD1. The CDR3 runs 14 residues. Per germline, CDR1 MDHEN and CDR2 SYDVKM. The J segment lost 6 bases and the V segment lost 6 bases, leaving 9 bases of the junction unmatched. The CDR3 region is CASSPVRDRNGYTF. In DNA, the CDR3 is TGTGCCAGCAGCCCAGTCCGGGACAGGAATGGCTACACCTTC.

This chain uses TRBV5-1 with TRBJ2-1; D is unclear. The V gene's germline CDR1 is SGHRS and CDR2 YFSETQ. This CDR3 region has 15 residues. V was trimmed by 0 bases and J by 4 bases, leaving 11 bases between them. The CDR3 loop is CASSLVSELYNEQFF. The CDR3 region has the DNA TGCGCCAGCAGCTTGGTATCAGAACTATACAATGAGCAGTTCTTC.

The chain joins TRBV7-2 to TRBJ2-7; 8 nucleotides align to TRBD1. Germline CDR1 and CDR2: SGHTA and FQGNSA. The CDR3 runs 19 residues. V trimming: 5 bases; J trimming: 0 bases; junction bases outside the gene matches: 18. The DNA of the CDR3 is TGTGCCAGCAGCCTCCAAAGGGCAGGGGGCGGATTGGTCTCCTACGAGCAGTACTTC. Protein product: CASSLQRAGGGLVSYEQYF. The whole variable domain, remainder taken from reference TRBV7-2 and TRBJ2-7, is GAGVSQSPSNKVTEKGKDVELRCDPISGHTALYWYRQSLGQGLEFLIYFQGNSAPDKSGLPSDRFSAERTGGSVSTLTIQRTQQEDSAVYLCASSLQRAGGGLVSYEQYFGPGTRLTVT.